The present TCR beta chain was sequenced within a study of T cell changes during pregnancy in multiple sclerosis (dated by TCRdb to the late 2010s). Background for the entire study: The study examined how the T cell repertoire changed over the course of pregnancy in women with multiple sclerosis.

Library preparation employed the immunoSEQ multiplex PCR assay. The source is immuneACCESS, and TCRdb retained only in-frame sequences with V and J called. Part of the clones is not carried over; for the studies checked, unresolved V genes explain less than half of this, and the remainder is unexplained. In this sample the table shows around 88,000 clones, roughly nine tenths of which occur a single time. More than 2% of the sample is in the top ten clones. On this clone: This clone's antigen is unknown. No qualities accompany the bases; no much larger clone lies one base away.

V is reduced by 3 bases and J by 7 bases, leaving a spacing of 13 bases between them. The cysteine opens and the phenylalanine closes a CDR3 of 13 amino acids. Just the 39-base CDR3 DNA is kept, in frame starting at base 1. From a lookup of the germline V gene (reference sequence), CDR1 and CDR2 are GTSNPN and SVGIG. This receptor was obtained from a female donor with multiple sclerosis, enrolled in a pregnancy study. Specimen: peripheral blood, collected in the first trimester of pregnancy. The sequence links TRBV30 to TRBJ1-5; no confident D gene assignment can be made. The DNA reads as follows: TGTGCCTGGAGCGTGTCGTGGGAGCAGCCCCAGCATTTT. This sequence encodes CAWSVSWEQPQHF.